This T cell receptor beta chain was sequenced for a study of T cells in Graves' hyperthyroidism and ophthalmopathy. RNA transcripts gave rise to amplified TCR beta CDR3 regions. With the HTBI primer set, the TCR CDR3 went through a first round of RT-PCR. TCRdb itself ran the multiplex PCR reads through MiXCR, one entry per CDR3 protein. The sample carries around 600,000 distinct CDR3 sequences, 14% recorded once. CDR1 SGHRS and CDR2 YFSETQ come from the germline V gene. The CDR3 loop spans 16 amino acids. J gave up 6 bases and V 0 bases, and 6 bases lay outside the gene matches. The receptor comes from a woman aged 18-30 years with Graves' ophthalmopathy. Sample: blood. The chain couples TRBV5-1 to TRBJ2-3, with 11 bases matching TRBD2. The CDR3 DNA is TGCGCCAGCAGCTTGGGACTAGCGGGAAGGAGGGATACGCAGTATTTT. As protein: CASSLGLAGRRDTQYF.